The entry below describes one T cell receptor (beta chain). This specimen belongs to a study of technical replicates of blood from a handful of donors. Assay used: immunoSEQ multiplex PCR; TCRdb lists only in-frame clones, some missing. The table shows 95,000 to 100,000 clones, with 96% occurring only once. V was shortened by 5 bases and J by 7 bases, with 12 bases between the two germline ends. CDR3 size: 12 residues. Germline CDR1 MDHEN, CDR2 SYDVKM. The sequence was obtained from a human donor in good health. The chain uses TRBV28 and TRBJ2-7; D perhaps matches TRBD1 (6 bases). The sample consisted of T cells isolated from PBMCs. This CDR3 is CASSRQVAEQYF. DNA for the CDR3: TGTGCCAGCAGTAGACAGGTGGCTGAGCAGTACTTC. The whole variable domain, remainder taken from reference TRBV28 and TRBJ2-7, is DVKVTQSSRYLVKRTGEKVFLECVQDMDHENMFWYRQDPGLGLRLIYFSYDVKMKEKGDIPEGYSVSREKKERFSLILESASTNQTSMYLCASSRQVAEQYFGPGTRLTVT.